This T cell receptor (beta chain) is from a study of blood T cell repertoires in COVID-19. The overall study: COVID-19 samples, acute and convalescent, were from the United States, Italy and Spain. The cDNA or gDNA used as material had been derived from T cells, B-cell-depleted T cells, or PBMCs.

This clone was seen once. As processed by the authors: Using reference gene primer amplification, nucleated cell counts were estimated. Clones were sequenced by immunoSEQ multiplex PCR, and TCRdb holds only the in-frame ones, with some missing. For V, J and clone size, that table is used; D and trimming come from the DNA. The table lists roughly 100,000 clones, 75% to 90% of them singletons. This CDR3 has 17 amino acids. V lost 4 bases, J lost 0 bases, and 16 bases lay in between. CDR1 and CDR2 (germline): KGHSH, LQKENI. The V and J genes are TRBV18 and TRBJ1-5; tentatively, D is TRBD1 (6 bases). This receptor was identified in a woman of 80 years or more with acute or convalescent COVID-19. Sequences were obtained from peripheral blood. The CDR3 loop is CASSQLQQGNSNQPQHF. Written as DNA, the CDR3 is TGTGCCAGCTCACAACTACAGCAGGGGAATAGCAATCAGCCCCAGCATTTT.